This T cell receptor (beta chain) was sequenced during a study of beta chain features in type 1 diabetes. Overall study results and limits: In all four CD4+ subsets, TCRB CDR3 length was significantly, moderately reduced in type 1 diabetes.

The CDR3 extends over 18 amino acids. CDR1 and CDR2 (germline): LNHNV, YYDKDF (reference sequence). V lost 4 bases, J lost 3 bases, and 6 bases stayed unmatched. For this clone: Its cognate antigen is unknown.

TCRB transcripts that were expressed got sequenced, as all of the isolated RNA had been reverse transcribed. The protocol was immunoSEQ multiplex PCR, while the TCRdb copy is restricted to in-frame clones and leaves out a portion. The table shows 400,000 or so clones, with around 9.6% occurring only once. The V and J genes are TRBV15 and TRBJ2-1, with TRBD2 identical over 16 bases. This clonotype was sampled from a man under 40 with type 1 diabetes. Sequenced sample: central memory CD4+ T cells from blood. In nucleotides, the CDR3 is TGTGCCACCAGCACCGGGGGACTAGCGGGAGGGCTCTACAATGAGCAGTTCTTC. This codes for CATSTGGLAGGLYNEQFF.